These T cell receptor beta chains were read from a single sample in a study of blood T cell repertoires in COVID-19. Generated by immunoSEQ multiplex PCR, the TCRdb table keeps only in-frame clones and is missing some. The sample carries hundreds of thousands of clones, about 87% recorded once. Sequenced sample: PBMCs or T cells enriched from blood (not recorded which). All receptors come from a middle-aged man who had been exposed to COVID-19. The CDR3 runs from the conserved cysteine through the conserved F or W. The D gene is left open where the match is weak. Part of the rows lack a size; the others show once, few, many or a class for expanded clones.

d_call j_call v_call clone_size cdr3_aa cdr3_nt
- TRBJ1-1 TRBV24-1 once CATSEGSEAFF TGTGCCACCAGTGAGGGGAGTGAAGCTTTCTTT
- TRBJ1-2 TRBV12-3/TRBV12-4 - CASSLWGGGYTF TGTGCCAGCAGTCTCTGGGGCGGTGGCTACACCTTC
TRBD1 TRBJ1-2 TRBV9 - CASSVATGVYGYTF TGTGCCAGCAGCGTAGCTACAGGGGTTTATGGCTACACCTTC
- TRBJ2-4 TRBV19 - CASSIGRGRFTKNIQYF TGTGCCAGTAGTATCGGCAGGGGACGGTTTACCAAAAACATTCAGTACTTC
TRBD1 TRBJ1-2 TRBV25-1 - CASSPTGWSYGYTF TGTGCCAGCAGTCCGACAGGGTGGAGCTATGGCTACACCTTC
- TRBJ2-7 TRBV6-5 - CASSYQHGEGYEQYF TGTGCCAGCAGTTACCAACACGGAGAGGGCTACGAGCAGTACTTC
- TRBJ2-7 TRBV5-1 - CASSLASTAYEQYF TGCGCCAGCAGCTTGGCCTCAACAGCCTACGAGCAGTACTTC
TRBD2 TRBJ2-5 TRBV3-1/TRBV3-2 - CASSERLAEETQYF TGTGCCAGCAGCGAAAGGCTAGCGGAAGAGACCCAGTACTTC
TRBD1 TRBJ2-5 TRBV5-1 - CASNQPGQGRETQYF TGCGCCAGCAACCAACCAGGACAGGGTCGGGAGACCCAGTACTTC
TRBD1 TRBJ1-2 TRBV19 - CASSRDRTNYGYTF TGTGCCAGTAGTCGGGACAGGACTAACTATGGCTACACCTTC
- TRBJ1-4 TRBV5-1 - CASCKGGGNEKLFF TGCGCCAGCTGCAAGGGGGGGGGTAATGAAAAACTGTTTTTT
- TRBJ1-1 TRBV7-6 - CASSLGAREAFF TGTGCCAGCAGCTTAGGGGCGCGAGAAGCTTTCTTT
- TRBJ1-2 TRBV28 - CASSGGGADPYGYTF TGTGCCAGCAGTGGCGGGGGGGCAGATCCCTATGGCTACACCTTC
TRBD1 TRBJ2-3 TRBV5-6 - CASSSQQGAYTDTQYF TGTGCCAGCAGCTCACAACAGGGGGCTTACACAGATACGCAGTATTTT
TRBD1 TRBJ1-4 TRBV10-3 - CAISERRQGNEKLFF TGTGCCATCAGTGAGAGGAGACAGGGGAATGAAAAACTGTTTTTT
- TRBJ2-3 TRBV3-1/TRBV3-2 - CASSQNRLQGDTQYF TGTGCCAGCAGCCAAAATCGACTACAAGGGGATACGCAGTATTTT
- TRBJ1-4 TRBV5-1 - CASSLQTGGSEKLFF TGCGCCAGCAGCCTACAGACAGGAGGAAGTGAAAAACTGTTTTTT
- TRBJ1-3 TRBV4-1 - CASSLIDGGNTIYF TGCGCCAGCAGCCTAATAGACGGGGGAAACACCATATATTTT
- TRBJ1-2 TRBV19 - CASSPWTANFYGYTF TGTGCCAGTAGTCCCTGGACAGCGAACTTCTATGGCTACACCTTC
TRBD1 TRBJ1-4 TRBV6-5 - CASRRQGFVDEKLFF TGTGCCAGCAGAAGACAGGGATTCGTTGATGAAAAACTGTTTTTT
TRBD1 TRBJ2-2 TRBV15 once CATSSPGQGEFTGELFF TGTGCCACCAGCAGCCCGGGACAGGGGGAATTTACCGGGGAGCTGTTTTTT
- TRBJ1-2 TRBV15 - CATSDPNSGGYTF TGTGCCACCAGCGACCCAAACAGCGGTGGCTACACCTTC
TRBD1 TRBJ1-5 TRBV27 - CASSLGQGGNQPQHF TGTGCCAGCAGTTTGGGACAGGGGGGCAATCAGCCCCAGCATTTT
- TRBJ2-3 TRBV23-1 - CASSQRSGYTDTQYF TGCGCCAGCAGTCAACGTTCAGGGTACACAGATACGCAGTATTTT
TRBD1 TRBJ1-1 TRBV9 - CASSTQGGHLNTEAFF TGTGCCAGCAGCACCCAGGGGGGCCATTTGAACACTGAAGCTTTCTTT
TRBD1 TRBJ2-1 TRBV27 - CASSSMIRDRIYNEQFF TGTGCCAGCAGTTCAATGATCCGGGACAGAATTTACAATGAGCAGTTCTTC
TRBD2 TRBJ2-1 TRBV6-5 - CASSQTSGGNNEQFF TGTGCCAGCAGTCAAACTAGCGGGGGGAATAATGAGCAGTTCTTC
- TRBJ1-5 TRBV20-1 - CSASSIGQPQHF TGCAGTGCTAGTTCGATCGGTCAGCCCCAGCATTTT
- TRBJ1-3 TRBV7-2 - CASSLGGVNTIYF TGTGCCAGCAGCTTAGGAGGCGTGAACACCATATATTTT
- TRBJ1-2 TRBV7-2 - CASSPIGRVRGSNYGYTF TGTGCCAGCAGCCCCATCGGTAGGGTTCGGGGTTCCAACTATGGCTACACCTTC
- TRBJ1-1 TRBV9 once CASSVGGNSAEAFF TGTGCCAGCAGCGTAGGAGGGAATTCGGCTGAAGCTTTCTTT
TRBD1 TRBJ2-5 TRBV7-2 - CASSLPRGGLTQETQYF TGTGCCAGCAGCCTACCAAGAGGGGGCCTAACGCAAGAGACCCAGTACTTC
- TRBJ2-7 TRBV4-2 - CASSPTALRTAPEQYF TGTGCCAGCAGCCCCACTGCGTTACGGACAGCGCCCGAGCAGTACTTC
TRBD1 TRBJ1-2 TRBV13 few CASSLGRSGTGGYGYTF TGTGCCAGCAGCTTAGGCCGGTCGGGGACAGGAGGGTATGGCTACACCTTC
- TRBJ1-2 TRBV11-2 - CASSPSQLHYGYTF TGTGCCAGCAGCCCTAGTCAATTGCACTATGGCTACACCTTC
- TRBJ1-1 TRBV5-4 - CASRGGTKGTEAFF TGTGCCAGCAGAGGGGGGACTAAAGGAACTGAAGCTTTCTTT
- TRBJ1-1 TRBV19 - CASSIDTGTVLNTEAFF TGTGCCAGTAGTATAGATACCGGGACTGTATTGAACACTGAAGCTTTCTTT
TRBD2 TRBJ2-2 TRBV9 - CASSVVPSGGINTGELFF TGTGCCAGCAGCGTAGTACCTAGCGGGGGTATTAACACCGGGGAGCTGTTTTTT
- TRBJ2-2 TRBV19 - CASTGERGTGELFF TGTGCCAGCACCGGGGAGAGAGGCACCGGGGAGCTGTTTTTT
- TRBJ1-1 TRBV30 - CAWSPILDRLNTEAFF TGTGCCTGGAGTCCCATACTTGACAGATTGAACACTGAAGCTTTCTTT
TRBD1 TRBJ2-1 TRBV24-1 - CATQGGQGSYNEQFF TGTGCCACCCAGGGGGGACAGGGCTCCTACAATGAGCAGTTCTTC
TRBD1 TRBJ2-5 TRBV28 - CASRMTGLETQYF TGTGCCAGCAGGATGACAGGGTTGGAGACCCAGTACTTC
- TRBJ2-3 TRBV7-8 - CASSAKGQGGIDTQYF TGTGCCAGCAGCGCCAAAGGGCAGGGGGGAATAGATACGCAGTATTTT
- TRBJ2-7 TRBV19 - CASSMSITYEQYF TGTGCCAGTAGTATGAGTATCACCTACGAGCAGTACTTC
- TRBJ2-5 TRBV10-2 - CASSGLLQETQYF TGCGCCAGCAGTGGTCTACTCCAAGAGACCCAGTACTTC
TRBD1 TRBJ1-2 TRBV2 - CASRRDRNYGYTF TGTGCCAGCAGGCGGGACAGAAACTATGGCTACACCTTC
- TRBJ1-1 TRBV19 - CASSIVAGSDTEAFF TGTGCCAGTAGTATAGTGGCGGGTTCGGACACTGAAGCTTTCTTT
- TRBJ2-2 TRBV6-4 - CATRDTDTGELFF TGTGCCACACGGGACACGGACACCGGGGAGCTGTTTTTT
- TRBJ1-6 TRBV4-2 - CASSQEVAGRWSPLHF TGTGCCAGCAGCCAAGAAGTGGCAGGGCGCTGGTCACCCCTCCACTTT
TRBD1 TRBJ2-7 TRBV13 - CASSFGQGGSYEQYF TGTGCCAGCAGCTTCGGACAGGGTGGTTCCTACGAGCAGTACTTC
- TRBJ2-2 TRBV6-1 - CASSEELMVAPRSNTGELFF TGTGCCAGCAGTGAAGAGTTGATGGTGGCTCCCCGCTCGAACACCGGGGAGCTGTTTTTT
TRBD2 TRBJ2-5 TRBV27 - CASSSLPTAGAYF TGTGCCAGCAGTTCGCTGCCAACAGCGGGAGCTTACTTC
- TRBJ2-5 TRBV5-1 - CASSLSLAETQYF TGCGCCAGCAGCTTGTCTCTGGCAGAGACCCAGTACTTC
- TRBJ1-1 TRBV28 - CASRPGHWNTEAFF TGTGCCAGCAGACCCGGACATTGGAACACTGAAGCTTTCTTT
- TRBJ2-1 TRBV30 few CAWSIERNYNEQFF TGTGCCTGGAGTATCGAGCGGAATTACAATGAGCAGTTCTTC